This T cell receptor (beta chain) was recovered during a study of T cell clonotyping in hematopoietic cell transplantation. Study in general: Pretransplant recipient samples were taken after cytoreduction.

Study results and limitations: Higher Inverse Simpson Index values in graft donor and pretransplant recipient predicted broader posttransplant TCR diversity. Without cell sorting, CD4 versus CD8 contributions remain unresolved. Few recipient clonotypes overlapped donors; over 95% were de novo at given depth.

As for this clone: What it binds is not known.

Regarding time point: recipient sample about 28 days before transplant, after cytoreduction. The length of the CDR3 is 15 residues. Germline trimming cut 5 bases from V and 7 bases from J; bases unmatched to any gene: 5. The V gene's germline CDR1 is MDHEN and CDR2 SYDVKM. Assay: immunoSEQ multiplex PCR; the TCRdb copy retains only in-frame clones and omits some. The table lists some 10,000 clones, roughly 87% of them singletons. The sequence was collected from a woman in her 50s with chronic myeloid leukemia. Some clones in this sample may be carry-over from other donors' samples. Here the sequenced sample was peripheral blood mononuclear cells, taken before stem cell transplant. The rearrangement uses TRBV28 and TRBJ2-2, with 12 bases lining up with TRBD2. CDR3 nucleotides: TGTGCCAGCAGTGTGACTAGCGGGAGATTCGGGGAGCTGTTTTTT. Its translation: CASSVTSGRFGELFF.